The text below deals with one T cell receptor beta chain. The antigen remains undetermined. TCRdb recomputed calls from the multiplex PCR reads with MiXCR, one row per CDR3 protein. This sample yields around 43,000 distinct CDR3 sequences, of which 20% to 25% are seen a single time; 7.5% to 9.5% belongs to the top ten. The CDR3 sequence is 14 residues long. Looked up from germline, CDR1 is SGHRS and CDR2 is YFSETQ. The ends lost 3 bases at V and 3 bases at J; junction bases unmatched: 2. This entry is derived from a study of breast tumors, draining lymph nodes, adjacent tissues. Study findings and constraints: Data only fit, rather than demonstrated, lymph node origin of most tumor T cells. Data fit most tumor T cells coming from lymph node, expanding in tumor. Compared with lymph nodes, tumors were less diverse; compared with nontumor tissue, more. Tumor and nontumor repertoires were significantly more similar in luminal-like than in basal-like breast cancer.

The chain has TRBV5-1 and TRBJ2-3; 9 bases agree with TRBD2. This sequence was found in a female donor with breast cancer. Some clones in this sample may be carry-over from other donors' samples. The sequencing input was breast tumor tissue. CDR3 loop: CASSSAGGTDTQYF. In DNA, the CDR3 is TGCGCCAGCAGCTCAGCGGGAGGTACAGATACGCAGTATTTT.